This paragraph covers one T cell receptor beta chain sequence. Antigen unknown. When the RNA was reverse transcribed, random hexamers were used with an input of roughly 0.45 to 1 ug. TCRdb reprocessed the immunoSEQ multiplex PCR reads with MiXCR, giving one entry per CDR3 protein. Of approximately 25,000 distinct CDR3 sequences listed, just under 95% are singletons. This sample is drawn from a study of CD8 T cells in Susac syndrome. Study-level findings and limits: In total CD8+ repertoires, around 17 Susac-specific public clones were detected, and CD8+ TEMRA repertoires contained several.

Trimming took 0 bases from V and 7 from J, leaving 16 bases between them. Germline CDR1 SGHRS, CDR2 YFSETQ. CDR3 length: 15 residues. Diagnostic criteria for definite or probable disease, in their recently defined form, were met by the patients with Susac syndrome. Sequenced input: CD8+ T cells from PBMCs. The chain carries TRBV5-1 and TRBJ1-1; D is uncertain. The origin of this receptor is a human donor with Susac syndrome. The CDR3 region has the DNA TGCGCCAGCAGCTTGGAGTGGTCGGGCGTCGGTGAAGCTTTCTTT. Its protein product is CASSLEWSGVGEAFF.